The clone carrying this T cell receptor (beta chain) turned up a few times. These data are taken from a study of blood T cells in healthy people across ages. The CDR3 is 12 amino acids. Germline CDR1 and CDR2: SEHNR and FQNEAQ (reference sequence). Deletions cut 1 base from V and 12 bases from J, with 10 bases between. PCR was performed a second time for roughly 7 to 11 cycles using a sample-barcoded 5' primer and a J-beta primer mix. CDR3-containing paired-end reads numbering at least 2.5 million came from each sample. TCRdb re-called the 5' RACE reads through MiXCR, storing one row per CDR3 protein. The profile shows approximately 1.5 million distinct CDR3 sequences, approximately 43% of them singletons.

The chain couples TRBV7-9 to TRBJ2-1; D is ambiguous. Sequencing was performed on blood. This sequence was found in a woman aged 18-29 years in good health. The CDR3 nucleotides read TGTGCCAGCAGCTTAGGTTTTCTCTGGCAGTTCTTC. Protein sequence: CASSLGFLWQFF. Variable domain in full (rest from reference TRBV7-9 and TRBJ2-1): DTGVSQNPRHKITKRGQNVTFRCDPISEHNRLYWYRQTLGQGPEFLTYFQNEAQLEKSRLLSDRFSAERPKGSFSTLEIQRTEQGDSAMYLCASSLGFLWQFFGPGTRLTVL.